This T cell receptor beta chain originates from a study of cytomegalovirus exposure and HLA in healthy donors. Findings and caveats of the study: In a later analysis, at a false discovery rate of 0.05, 16,951 TCR beta sequences matched HLA alleles. In vitro work confirmed that three CMV-associated chains recognize CMV antigens. A few V segments could not be told apart, such as TRBV6-2 and TRBV6-3, and were left out.

Primers for the PCR totalled 60 Vbeta and 13 Jbeta. The method was immunoSEQ multiplex PCR; TCRdb's version includes in-frame clones alone and lacks a portion of them. The sample yields 90,000 to 95,000 clones, roughly 78% seen once. This clone was detected once. Antigen: not known. V shed 2 bases and J shed 7 bases, with 11 bases lying between them. The CDR3 is 12 residues long. Germline V gene data show CDR1 as GTSNPN and CDR2 as SVGIG (reference sequence). The sequencing sample was made of PBMCs. This chain uses TRBV30 with TRBJ1-2, with D possibly matching TRBD1 (5 bases). The receptor was derived from a male donor in good health and CMV-seropositive. DNA for the CDR3: TGTGCCTGGAGTTTGCCCGGGGGTGGCTACACCTTC. This gives the protein CAWSLPGGGYTF.